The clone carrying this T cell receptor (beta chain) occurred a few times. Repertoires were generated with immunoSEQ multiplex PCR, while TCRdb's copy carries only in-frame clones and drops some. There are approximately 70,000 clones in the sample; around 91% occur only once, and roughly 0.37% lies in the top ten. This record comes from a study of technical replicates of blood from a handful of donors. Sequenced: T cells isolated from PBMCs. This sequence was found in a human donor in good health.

CDR3 residues: CATSKRGTNQPQHF. CDR3 in DNA: TGTGCCACCTCCAAACGGGGAACAAATCAGCCCCAGCATTTT. The chain couples TRBV6-6 to TRBJ1-5; no clear D gene. CDR3 length equals 14 residues. V dropped 10 bases and J dropped 4 bases, with 17 bases sitting between them. Germline CDR1 reads MNHNY; CDR2 reads SVGAGI (reference sequence).